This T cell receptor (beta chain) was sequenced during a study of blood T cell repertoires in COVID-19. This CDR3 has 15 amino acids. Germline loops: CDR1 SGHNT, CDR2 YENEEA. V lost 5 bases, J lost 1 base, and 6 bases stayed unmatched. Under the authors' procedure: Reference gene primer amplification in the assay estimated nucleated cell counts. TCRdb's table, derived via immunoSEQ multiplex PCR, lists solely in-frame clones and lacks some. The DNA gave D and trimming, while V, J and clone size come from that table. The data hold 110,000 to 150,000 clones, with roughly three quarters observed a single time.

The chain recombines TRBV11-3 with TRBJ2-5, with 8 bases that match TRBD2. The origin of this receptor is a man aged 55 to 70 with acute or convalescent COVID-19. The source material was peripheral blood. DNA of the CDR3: TGTGCCAGCAGCCCCGGGAGGGCACCCCAAGAGACCCAGTACTTC. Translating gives CASSPGRAPQETQYF.